This TCR beta chain appears in the sequencing data of a study of control samples from healthy donors and cancer patients. This clone was counted only a few times. Sequencing was performed with immunoSEQ multiplex PCR; in TCRdb, only in-frame clones are kept and a portion is missing. Here the sample spans roughly 95,000 clones, 88% being singletons. The origin of this receptor is a man in his thirties or forties in good health. Input material: blood.

The CDR3 sequence is CASSPGTGSTGELFF. CDR3 DNA: TGTGCCAGCAGCCCAGGGACAGGGAGCACCGGGGAGCTGTTTTTT. The chain joins TRBV7-7 to TRBJ2-2; TRBD1 matches 9 bases. The V segment lost 5 bases and the J segment 4 bases; nucleotides outside the gene matches: 5. The CDR3 sequence is 15 residues long. Germline CDR1 is SSHAT and CDR2 is FNYEAQ (reference sequence).